These 10 T cell receptor beta chains were all obtained from the same sample, sequenced in a study of OX40 agonist ivuxolimab in advanced cancers. Measured with immunoSEQ multiplex PCR; TCRdb has only the in-frame clones, and not every one. The sample lists about 40,000 clones, more than 75% occurring once. The sequences come from CD4+ or CD8+ T cells sorted from blood, collected in a trial of the OX40 agonist ivuxolimab. The receptors stem from an adult with an advanced solid tumor such as melanoma, head and neck, liver or kidney cancer.

The V call is TRBV11-2, the J call TRBJ1-5; 7 bases fit TRBD1. This CDR3 spans 15 amino acids. The germline gives CDR1 SGHAT, CDR2 FQNNGV. With 0 bases clipped from V and 6 bases from J, the junction kept 5 bases outside the gene matches. The CDR3 spells CASSLDSGGGQPQHF. As DNA, the CDR3 is TGTGCCAGCAGCTTAGATTCAGGGGGAGGTCAGCCCCAGCATTTT.

The J gene is TRBJ2-7, the V gene TRBV19; 14 bases map to TRBD2. The CDR3 sequence is 15 residues long. V shed 5 bases and J 4 bases; nucleotides not matched to a gene: 4. Looked up from germline, CDR1 is LNHDA and CDR2 is SQIVND (reference sequence). The CDR3 spells CASSSGLAGVYEQYF. The CDR3 region has the DNA TGTGCCAGTAGTTCGGGACTAGCGGGAGTATACGAGCAGTACTTC.

The DNA for the CDR3 is TGTGCCAGCAGCTTATCCGGTGGTAGCTACAATGAGCAGTTCTTC. It codes for CASSLSGGSYNEQFF. This chain connects TRBV7-3 to TRBJ2-1; D is uncertain. The germline V gene has CDR1 SGHTA and CDR2 FQGTGA. V was trimmed by 2 bases and J by 3 bases, leaving 11 bases between them. CDR3 length equals 15 residues.

The gene calls are TRBV11-2 and TRBJ2-5, with D maybe TRBD2 (6 bases). V dropped 3 bases and J dropped 5 bases, with 13 bases sitting between them. CDR1 and CDR2 (germline): SGHAT, FQNNGV. The CDR3 is 14 residues long. This chain's CDR3 is CASSFGGSRETQYF. The CDR3 bases are TGTGCCAGCAGCTTCGGAGGGAGTCGGGAGACCCAGTACTTC. Supplemented by reference TRBV11-2 and TRBJ2-5, the full variable domain reads EAGVAQSPRYKIIEKRQSVAFWCNPISGHATLYWYQQILGQGPKLLIQFQNNGVVDDSQLPKDRFSAERLKGVDSTLKIQPAKLEDSAVYLCASSFGGSRETQYFGPGTRLLVL.

The chain carries TRBV2 and TRBJ2-1; TRBD1 matches 11 bases. CDR3 length: 16 residues. CDR1 is SNHLY, CDR2 FYNNEI, per germline. Germline trimming cut 6 bases from V and 4 bases from J; bases unmatched to any gene: 8. The CDR3 DNA sequence: TGTGCCAGCAGGGAGCCGGGACAGGGGGGATACAATGAGCAGTTCTTC. Encoded protein: CASREPGQGGYNEQFF.

In its sample, this clone is medium-sized. The chain recombines TRBV19 with TRBJ1-1, with 7 bases identical to TRBD1. Germline assignment: CDR1 LNHDA and CDR2 SQIVND (reference sequence). V shed 1 base and J 11 bases; nucleotides not matched to a gene: 7. This CDR3 region has 13 residues. CDR3 amino acids: CASSIGDRVLAFF. The CDR3 DNA follows: TGTGCCAGTAGTATAGGCGACAGGGTTTTGGCTTTCTTT. Drawing the rest from reference TRBV19 and TRBJ1-1, the complete variable domain is DGGITQSPKYLFRKEGQNVTLSCEQNLNHDAMYWYRQDPGQGLRLIYYSQIVNDFQKGDIAEGYSVSREKKESFPLTVTSAQKNPTAFYLCASSIGDRVLAFFGQGTRLTVV.

To note about this clone: A junction end diverges from the germline sequence, so it may reflect a read error. This chain links TRBV5-1 with TRBJ1-2; D unresolved. Germline assignment: CDR1 SGHRS and CDR2 YFSETQ. The CDR3 length is 15 residues. For the CDR3, the DNA is TGTGCCAGCAGCTTGCGGCGCAGAGACGGCGAAGGCTACACCTTC. Translated: CASSLRRRDGEGYTF.

J is TRBJ2-1 and V is TRBV30; the match to TRBD1 covers 11 bases. This CDR3 spans 14 amino acids. In germline, CDR1 is GTSNPN, CDR2 SVGIG (reference sequence). The V and J ends lost 2 bases and 8 bases, in that order; junction bases with no gene match: 5. CDR3 bases: TGTGCCTGGAGTACGGGGACAGGGGGTGATGAGCAGTTCTTC. It yields the protein CAWSTGTGGDEQFF.

The V call is TRBV11-3, the J call TRBJ2-3; 14 bases map to TRBD2. The CDR3 spans 19 residues. Per the germline V gene, CDR1 is SGHNT and CDR2 is YENEEA. J lost 4 bases, V lost 5 bases, and 14 bases had no gene match. The CDR3 sequence: CASSPGTSGSERFADTQYF. CDR3 in DNA: TGTGCCAGCAGCCCCGGGACTAGCGGGAGTGAGAGGTTTGCAGATACGCAGTATTTT. The full variable domain, its missing parts supplied by reference TRBV11-3 and TRBJ2-3, is EAGVVQSPRYKIIEKKQPVAFWCNPISGHNTLYWYLQNLGQGPELLIRYENEEAVDDSQLPKDRFSAERLKGVDSTLKIQPAELGDSAVYLCASSPGTSGSERFADTQYFGPGTRLTVL.

This clone was observed a handful of times. Other DNA sequences from this sample encode an identical CDR3 as well. The gene calls are TRBV15 and TRBJ2-1; 10 nucleotides line up with TRBD2. The J segment lost 0 bases and the V segment lost 2 bases, leaving 1 base of the junction unmatched. The germline gives CDR1 LNHNV, CDR2 YYDKDF (reference sequence). CDR3 length equals 16 residues. The CDR3 reads CATSRSSGGSYNEQFF. The CDR3 DNA reads TGTGCCACCAGCAGATCTAGCGGGGGCTCCTACAATGAGCAGTTCTTC. The full variable domain, in which reference TRBV15 and TRBJ2-1 provide the parts outside the CDR3, is DAMVIQNPRYQVTQFGKPVTLSCSQTLNHNVMYWYQQKSSQAPKLLFHYYDKDFNNEADTPDNFQSRRPNTSFCFLDIRSPGLGDTAMYLCATSRSSGGSYNEQFFGPGTRLTVL.